This TCR beta chain was profiled in a study of response to subunit inactivated influenza vaccine. The study, taken as a whole, reports: Each seasonal influenza vaccination, the authors suggested, recruits few new T cells.

The ends lost 0 bases at V and 1 base at J; junction bases unmatched: 12. CDR1 and CDR2 from the germline V gene are SGHRS and YFSETQ. This CDR3 region has 19 residues. This clonotype was seen a handful of times. Its antigen is not identified. TCRdb ran MiXCR on the RT-PCR reads and lists one entry per CDR3 protein. The table shows approximately 700,000 distinct CDR3 sequences, with about 14% occurring only once. The sequencing here drew on PBMCs from blood, taken 14 days before vaccination. This chain links TRBV5-1 with TRBJ2-2; 7 bases match TRBD2. This TCR was recovered from a man in his forties or fifties who received an inactivated influenza vaccine. The CDR3 sequence: CASSLGPLTSGGNTGELFF. Written as DNA, the CDR3 is TGCGCCAGCAGCTTGGGCCCTTTGACGTCGGGGGGGAACACCGGGGAGCTGTTTTTT.